This T cell receptor (beta chain) was identified in a study of PD-L1 blockade in urothelial cancer. Measured with immunoSEQ multiplex PCR; TCRdb has only the in-frame clones, and not every one. This sample has under 70,000 clones, with approximately 91% found just once. In its sample, this clone was seen once. Time point given: peripheral blood 6 weeks after treatment start. This TCR came from a man in his sixties with urothelial cancer. The sample was PBMCs, taken around atezolizumab (anti-PD-L1) treatment.

CDR3 sequence reads: CASSPPGGATTDTQYF. The CDR3 DNA reads as TGTGCCAGCTCACCCCCCGGGGGGGCCACCACAGATACGCAGTATTTT. The chain links TRBV18 to TRBJ2-3; 8 positions agree with TRBD2. CDR3 length: 16 amino acids. Germline V gene lookup returns CDR1 KGHSH and CDR2 LQKENI. Unmatched junction bases numbered 7, after V lost 3 bases and J lost 2 bases.